A single sample is the source of the 9 T cell receptor beta chains below, sequenced in a study of cytomegalovirus exposure and HLA in healthy donors. Primers included in the PCR were 60 Vbeta and 13 Jbeta primers. The repertoire was sequenced with immunoSEQ multiplex PCR; TCRdb's copy has only in-frame clones and lacks some. This sample carries some 120,000 clones, roughly 74% of them seen once, and the ten largest clones take approximately 5%. Sequences were obtained from PBMCs. The receptors derive from a woman in her forties or fifties in good health and CMV-seropositive.

Only one count was recorded for this clone. The chain joins TRBV6-6 to TRBJ2-7; TRBD2 agrees at 7 bases. Germline CDR1 reads MNHNY; CDR2 reads SVGAGI (reference sequence). This CDR3 has 12 residues. J was trimmed by 6 bases and V by 6 bases; bases with no gene match: 5. CDR3 DNA: TGTGCCAGCAGAGCAGGGAGGGGCGAGCAGTACTTC. Encoded protein: CASRAGRGEQYF.

Many counts were recorded for this clone. This chain connects TRBV5-1 to TRBJ2-1; 15 bases line up with TRBD2. J was trimmed by 11 bases and V by 0 bases; bases with no gene match: 3. Germline CDR1 is SGHRS and CDR2 is YFSETQ. The CDR3 extends over 15 amino acids. CDR3 sequence: CASSLGGTSGGQQFF. The CDR3 DNA follows: TGCGCCAGCAGCTTGGGGGGGACTAGCGGGGGGCAGCAGTTCTTC.

V gene TRBV7-9 combines with J gene TRBJ2-3; the D is unclear. Between the trimmed V and J ends, which lost 1 base and 5 bases, there was a span of 10 bases. Germline V lookup: CDR1 SEHNR, CDR2 FQNEAQ (reference sequence). The CDR3 covers 14 residues. DNA for the CDR3: TGTGCCAGCAGCTTAGAACTTAGTGAAGATACGCAGTATTTT. It is translated as CASSLELSEDTQYF.

Note on this clone: Germline is not matched at one junction end, which may reflect a read error. V and J are TRBV7-9 and TRBJ1-2; D is unclear. CDR1 is SEHNR and CDR2 is FQNEAQ in the germline V gene (reference sequence). This CDR3 has 15 amino acids. This CDR3 reads CSSSSWAQANYGYTF. The CDR3 coding sequence is TGTTCCAGCAGCTCCTGGGCCCAAGCCAACTATGGCTACACCTTC.

The chain couples TRBV11-2 to TRBJ1-1; 7 bases are shared with TRBD1. V lost 6 bases to trimming and J lost 4 bases; unmatched junction nucleotides: 8. The CDR3 is 14 amino acids. Germline V gene data show CDR1 as SGHAT and CDR2 as FQNNGV. CDR3 nucleotides: TGTGCCAGCAGGAGGGTAGGGGGCGGCACTGAAGCTTTCTTT. It encodes CASRRVGGGTEAFF.

The chain recombines TRBV2 with TRBJ1-3, with D possibly being TRBD1 (5 bases). The CDR3 totals 15 residues. In germline, CDR1 is SNHLY, CDR2 FYNNEI. The V end lost 7 bases, the J end lost 4 bases, and 17 bases lay between the germline ends. CDR3 sequence (DNA): TGTGCCAGCAATAACAGGTGGAATCTAGGAAACACCATATATTTT. Its protein is CASNNRWNLGNTIYF.

The chain joins TRBV7-9 to TRBJ2-4; 10 bases agree with TRBD1. The CDR3 runs to 17 residues. CDR1 and CDR2 (germline): SEHNR, FQNEAQ (reference sequence). V gave up 2 bases and J gave up 9 bases; unmatched junction bases: 13. The CDR3, as DNA: TGTGCCAGCAGCTTAAGGAACTGGGACAGGGGTTGGGGCATTCAGTACTTC. Translation: CASSLRNWDRGWGIQYF.

Notes on this clone: A read error may account for a junction end that differs from germline. V and J are TRBV7-7 and TRBJ2-5; the D is unclear. Germline V gene sequence: CDR1 SSHAT, CDR2 FNYEAQ (reference sequence). CDR3 size: 14 residues. The CDR3 bases are TGTGCTAGCAGCTTATCGGGTCCCCAAGAGACCCAGTACTTC. Amino acids: CASSLSGPQETQYF.

V gene TRBV5-1 combines with J gene TRBJ2-5; 9 positions agree with TRBD2. The CDR3 has 15 amino acids. Looked up from germline, CDR1 is SGHRS and CDR2 is YFSETQ. V lost 1 base to trimming and J lost 11 bases; unmatched junction nucleotides: 12. CDR3 protein: CASSLRRGGLGEQYF. In DNA form, the CDR3 reads TGCGCCAGCAGCTTGCGGCGGGGGGGTCTTGGGGAGCAGTACTTC.